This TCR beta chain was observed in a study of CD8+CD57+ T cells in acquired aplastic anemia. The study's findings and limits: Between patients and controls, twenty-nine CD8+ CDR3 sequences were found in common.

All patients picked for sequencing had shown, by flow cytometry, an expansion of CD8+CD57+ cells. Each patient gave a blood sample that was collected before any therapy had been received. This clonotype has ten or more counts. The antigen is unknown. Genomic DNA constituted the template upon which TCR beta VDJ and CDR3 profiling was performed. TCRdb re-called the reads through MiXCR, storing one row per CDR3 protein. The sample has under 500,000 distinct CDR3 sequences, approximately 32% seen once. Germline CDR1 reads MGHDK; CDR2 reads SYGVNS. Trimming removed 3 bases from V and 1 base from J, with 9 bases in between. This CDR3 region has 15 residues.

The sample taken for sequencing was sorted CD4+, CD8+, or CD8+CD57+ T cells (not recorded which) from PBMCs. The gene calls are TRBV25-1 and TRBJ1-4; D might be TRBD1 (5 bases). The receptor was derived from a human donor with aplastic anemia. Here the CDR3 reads CASSDDRGTNEKLFF. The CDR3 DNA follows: TGTGCCAGCAGTGACGACAGAGGAACTAATGAAAAACTGTTTTTT.